Ten or more counts support the clone carrying this T cell receptor (beta chain). Its target is unknown. The CDR3 sequence is 16 residues long. Trimming removed 3 bases from V and 3 bases from J; junction bases left unmatched: 7. Scientists amplified the TCR beta CDR3 regions from RNA transcripts. A first-round RT-PCR used HTBI primers, followed by a second-round multiplex PCR. TCRdb re-called the multiplex PCR reads with MiXCR, one entry per CDR3 protein. The data hold roughly 400,000 distinct CDR3 sequences, with approximately 17% observed a single time. New diagnoses, under 2 months' duration, and ages 18 to 65 characterized the hyperthyroidism patients. The PBMCs used were ones drawn from 10 ml of fresh peripheral blood. The data are from a study of Graves' ophthalmopathy and Graves' hyperthyroidism. Findings and caveats of the study: Sensitivity reached approximately 85% and specificity almost 83% for a 13-signature model separating ophthalmopathy from stable hyperthyroidism. Detected in blood as well were most expanded thyroid clonotypes with frequency above 0.001.

Sequencing was performed on peripheral blood. The source is an adult woman with stable Graves' hyperthyroidism. This rearrangement joins TRBV12-3 or TRBV12-4 to TRBJ1-5, with TRBD1 matching over 8 bases. The CDR3 coding sequence is TGTGCCAGCAGTTTTGGGTACAGGGGGGCCAATCAGCCCCAGCATTTT. Residues: CASSFGYRGANQPQHF.